A selection of T cell receptor beta chains follows, all from one sample in a study of blood T cells in healthy people across ages. TCRdb re-called the 5' RACE reads through MiXCR, storing one row per CDR3 protein. The table records around 1,600,000 distinct CDR3 sequences, approximately 39% of them present only once. The sample taken for sequencing was blood. Receptors were obtained from a woman aged 18-29 years in good health. CDR3s leave out the opening cysteine and the closing phenylalanine or tryptophan.

CDR3 protein | J gene | V gene
SAVLPQGRYEQY | TRBJ2-7 | TRBV29-1
ASSPLGHQYNEQF | TRBJ2-1 | TRBV5-1
ASSPVNNQPQH | TRBJ1-5 | TRBV27
ASSRSAGTFSDQPQH | TRBJ1-5 | TRBV27
SVAPNSASSYNEQF | TRBJ2-1 | TRBV29-1
ASSDSVDREAKY | TRBJ2-7 | TRBV6-4
ASTVSGSSYNEQF | TRBJ2-1 | TRBV28
ASSLAGSGEKLF | TRBJ1-4 | TRBV7-9
ASSYPGSENIQY | TRBJ2-4 | TRBV6-6
ASSQEGPNNEQF | TRBJ2-1 | TRBV4-3
ASTSRLRRYEQY | TRBJ2-7 | TRBV27